These T cell receptor beta chains were read from a single sample in a study of blood T cells in healthy people across ages. TCRdb itself ran the 5' RACE reads through MiXCR, one entry per CDR3 protein. The table has approximately 900,000 distinct CDR3 sequences, around 49% seen once. Sequenced sample: blood. Receptors originate from a man under 40 in good health. CDR3s include the opening cysteine and the closing phenylalanine or tryptophan. A D gene is named only where the DNA matches it firmly. Rows may omit the clone size; those that give it use once, few, many or a size class.

size: few
V: TRBV20-1
J: TRBJ1-5
D: TRBD1
DNA: TGCAGTGCTAGAGATCCCCGACAGGGGATGAGGAATCAGCCCCAGCATTTT
CDR3: CSARDPRQGMRNQPQHF

size: .
V: TRBV7-2
J: TRBJ2-5
D: TRBD2
DNA: TGTGCCAGCAGCTCCGGGACTACTAAAGAGACCCAGTACTTC
CDR3: CASSSGTTKETQYF

size: .
V: TRBV7-2
J: TRBJ2-7
D: .
DNA: TGTGCCAGCAGGCCGGGATCCGATAGCCGGGAGCAGTACTTC
CDR3: CASRPGSDSREQYF

size: .
V: TRBV27
J: TRBJ2-7
D: .
DNA: TGTGCCAGCAGTTTCTCGGCCGGGACGGTATGCGAGCAGTACTTC
CDR3: CASSFSAGTVCEQYF

size: .
V: TRBV29-1
J: TRBJ1-2
D: TRBD1
DNA: TGCAGCGTCTTTCCGGGACAGGGGACCCATGGCTACACCTTC
CDR3: CSVFPGQGTHGYTF

size: once
V: TRBV20-1
J: TRBJ2-3
D: .
DNA: TGCAGTGCCCCCTTATCGGGACGGGACACAGATACGCAGTATTTT
CDR3: CSAPLSGRDTDTQYF

size: .
V: TRBV27
J: TRBJ2-7
D: TRBD1
DNA: TGTGCCACCAAACAGGGGGGTCACTACGAGCAGTACTTC
CDR3: CATKQGGHYEQYF

size: .
V: TRBV29-1
J: TRBJ2-7
D: .
DNA: TGCAGCGTAAAACAGGAGTACGAGCAGTACTTC
CDR3: CSVKQEYEQYF

size: few
V: TRBV20-1
J: TRBJ2-1
D: TRBD2
DNA: TGCAGTGCTCCCAAGCGGGGGCAAAAATACAATGAGCAGTTCTTC
CDR3: CSAPKRGQKYNEQFF

size: .
V: TRBV15
J: TRBJ1-4
D: .
DNA: TGTGCCACCAGCAGAGTTGACCTACCCTCCGAAAAACTGTTTTTT
CDR3: CATSRVDLPSEKLFF

size: .
V: TRBV10-3
J: TRBJ2-7
D: .
DNA: TGTGCCATCAGTGAGCCAGGGTTATTCGACGAGCAGTACTTC
CDR3: CAISEPGLFDEQYF

size: .
V: TRBV24-1
J: TRBJ1-1
D: .
DNA: TGTGCCACCAGTGCACAGGGAGACACTGAAGCTTTCTTT
CDR3: CATSAQGDTEAFF

size: .
V: TRBV6-1
J: TRBJ2-1
D: .
DNA: TGTGCCAGCAGTGCCGGTGCCGGGGCCTACAATGAGCAGTTCTTC
CDR3: CASSAGAGAYNEQFF

size: few
V: TRBV6-5
J: TRBJ1-2
D: .
DNA: TGTGCCAGCAGTGCGACGAATAACTATGGCTACACCTTC
CDR3: CASSATNNYGYTF

size: few
V: TRBV7-2
J: TRBJ2-7
D: TRBD1
DNA: TGTGCCAGCAGCTTAGTGTCAGGGACAGGGCCCTACGAGCAGTACTTC
CDR3: CASSLVSGTGPYEQYF

size: many
V: TRBV3-1
J: TRBJ2-1
D: .
DNA: TGTGCCAGCAGCCAAGCGGCCTTCACCCACAATGAGCAGTTCTTC
CDR3: CASSQAAFTHNEQFF

size: few
V: TRBV4-1
J: TRBJ1-6
D: .
DNA: TGCGCCAGCAGCCAAGACTCTGTTTTACCCCTCCACTTT
CDR3: CASSQDSVLPLHF

size: .
V: TRBV27
J: TRBJ1-2
D: TRBD1
DNA: TGTGCCAGCAGTGCTAGACAGGGCGGGGGTGGCTACACCTTC
CDR3: CASSARQGGGGYTF

size: .
V: TRBV4-2
J: TRBJ1-2
D: .
DNA: TGTGCCAGCAGCCAAGAGGTGGCAGGGGAGGGCTACACCTTC
CDR3: CASSQEVAGEGYTF

size: few
V: TRBV27
J: TRBJ2-7
D: TRBD1
DNA: TGTGCCACTTCATCCTCACAGGGGGCCGACCACTACGAGCAGTACTTC
CDR3: CATSSSQGADHYEQYF

size: few
V: TRBV6-5
J: TRBJ1-5
D: .
DNA: TGTGCCAGCAGTTTAGGTTGGGGGGGTATCGACCAGCCCCAGCATTTT
CDR3: CASSLGWGGIDQPQHF

size: many
V: TRBV9
J: TRBJ1-2
D: .
DNA: TGTGCCAGCAGCGCTGATCGGGGGGTCTATGGCTACACCTTC
CDR3: CASSADRGVYGYTF

size: .
V: TRBV12-3/TRBV12-4
J: TRBJ2-3
D: TRBD2
DNA: TGTGCCAGCACCTTAGCGGGGGAGAGCACAGATGCGCAGTATTTT
CDR3: CASTLAGESTDAQYF

size: .
V: TRBV20-1
J: TRBJ2-1
D: .
DNA: TGCAGTTCGGCCTCCTACGATGAGCAGTTCTTC
CDR3: CSSASYDEQFF

size: .
V: TRBV5-8
J: TRBJ1-5
D: TRBD1
DNA: TGTGCCAGCAGCTTGGTACAGGGGTTTGGACAGCCCCAGCATTTT
CDR3: CASSLVQGFGQPQHF

size: .
V: TRBV11-3
J: TRBJ2-2
D: .
DNA: TGTGCCAGCAGCTTAGACGACCTAACCGGGGAGCTGTTTTTT
CDR3: CASSLDDLTGELFF

size: few
V: TRBV25-1
J: TRBJ2-3
D: .
DNA: TGTGCCAGCAGTCAAGGGACCGTCACAGATACGCAGTATTTT
CDR3: CASSQGTVTDTQYF

size: few
V: TRBV7-2
J: TRBJ2-5
D: TRBD2
DNA: TGTGCCAGCAGCTTTATTCTGCGGACTAGCGGGGGTTTGCTGGAGACCCAGTACTTC
CDR3: CASSFILRTSGGLLETQYF

size: .
V: TRBV24-1
J: TRBJ2-3
D: TRBD2
DNA: TGTGCCACCGGGACTAGCGGGGGAGGAGGTACGCAGTATTTT
CDR3: CATGTSGGGGTQYF

size: few
V: TRBV11-1
J: TRBJ2-3
D: .
DNA: TGTGCCAGCAGCCGCCGGGCGGGGACCACAGATACGCAGTATTTT
CDR3: CASSRRAGTTDTQYF

size: few
V: TRBV20-1
J: TRBJ1-4
D: TRBD1
DNA: TGCAGTGCTAGCGGCGGGACAGCCGAAAAACTGTTTTTT
CDR3: CSASGGTAEKLFF

size: .
V: TRBV5-1
J: TRBJ2-1
D: TRBD1
DNA: TGCGCCAGCAGCTTGGGCCAGGGGGCATACTTTGAGCAGTTCTTC
CDR3: CASSLGQGAYFEQFF

size: few
V: TRBV25-1
J: TRBJ1-2
D: .
DNA: TGTGCCAGCAGTGAATGGAGTGGCTACACCTTC
CDR3: CASSEWSGYTF

size: .
V: TRBV7-2
J: TRBJ2-1
D: TRBD2
DNA: TGTGCCAGCAGCGGACGGGGGGGTACCTACAATGAGCAGTTCTTC
CDR3: CASSGRGGTYNEQFF

size: many
V: TRBV30
J: TRBJ2-4
D: .
DNA: TGTGCCTGCACTCAAGTCGGGCCAGCCAAAAACATTCAGTACTTC
CDR3: CACTQVGPAKNIQYF

size: .
V: TRBV6-5
J: TRBJ2-6
D: TRBD1
DNA: TGTGCCAGCAGCTCGGGACAGGTCTCTGGGGCCAACGTCCTGACTTTC
CDR3: CASSSGQVSGANVLTF

size: few
V: TRBV11-2
J: TRBJ2-3
D: .
DNA: TGTGCCAGCAGCCCCCCCGAGGGAGATAGCGTAAATACGCAGTATTTT
CDR3: CASSPPEGDSVNTQYF

size: .
V: TRBV3-1
J: TRBJ1-2
D: .
DNA: TGTGCCAGCAGCCAAGTGGAGGACTACTATGGCTACACCTTC
CDR3: CASSQVEDYYGYTF

size: .
V: TRBV28
J: TRBJ2-5
D: .
DNA: TGTGCCAGCAGCCTTTTCGGGGACTACCAAGAGACCCAGTACTTC
CDR3: CASSLFGDYQETQYF

size: few
V: TRBV5-1
J: TRBJ2-7
D: .
DNA: TGCGCCAGCAGCTTGGCCGGGGCGAGAAACTACGAGCAGTACTTC
CDR3: CASSLAGARNYEQYF

size: .
V: TRBV3-1
J: TRBJ2-5
D: .
DNA: TGTGCCAGCAGCCAATGGGGCGATCAGTACTTC
CDR3: CASSQWGDQYF

size: .
V: TRBV10-3
J: TRBJ2-3
D: TRBD2
DNA: TGTGCCATCAGTGAGTCGGGTTCTAGCGGACTCTACACAGATACGCAGTATTTT
CDR3: CAISESGSSGLYTDTQYF

size: few
V: TRBV7-2
J: TRBJ1-1
D: TRBD1
DNA: TGTGCCAGCAGCTCCCACAGGGGGCCTATAGGAATGAACACTGAAGCTTTCTTT
CDR3: CASSSHRGPIGMNTEAFF

size: few
V: TRBV5-1
J: TRBJ1-5
D: TRBD1
DNA: TGCGCCAGCAGCCTGGCCGGGACAGGGACCGGTCAGCCCCAGCATTTT
CDR3: CASSLAGTGTGQPQHF

size: few
V: TRBV4-3
J: TRBJ2-3
D: TRBD2
DNA: TGCGCCAGCAGCCAAGGCCCAGCGGGGGGCACAGATACGCAGTATTTT
CDR3: CASSQGPAGGTDTQYF

size: .
V: TRBV7-2
J: TRBJ2-1
D: TRBD2
DNA: TGTGCCAGCAGCTTTTCTAGCGGGGGGGGTATAAATGAGCAGTTCTTC
CDR3: CASSFSSGGGINEQFF

size: few
V: TRBV5-1
J: TRBJ1-2
D: .
DNA: TGCGCCAGCAGCCCGGGACTGACCTATGGCTACACCTTC
CDR3: CASSPGLTYGYTF

size: .
V: TRBV20-1
J: TRBJ2-4
D: TRBD1
DNA: TGCAGTGCTAGTCCGGGGACAGGGAGGTACATTCAGTACTTC
CDR3: CSASPGTGRYIQYF

size: .
V: TRBV6-5
J: TRBJ2-2
D: .
DNA: TGTGCCAGCAGCCCGGTAGTGTCGGCCGGGGAGCTGTTTTTT
CDR3: CASSPVVSAGELFF

size: few
V: TRBV27
J: TRBJ1-2
D: TRBD1
DNA: TGTGCCTCGGGACAGGGCTCAAGAGGCTACACCTTC
CDR3: CASGQGSRGYTF

size: .
V: TRBV28
J: TRBJ2-6
D: .
DNA: TGTGCCAGCAGGCCCGAGGGGAATGGGGCCAACGTCCTGACTTTC
CDR3: CASRPEGNGANVLTF

size: .
V: TRBV11-2
J: TRBJ2-3
D: .
DNA: TGTGCCAGCAGCTACTACACCGATGGCACAGATACGCAGTATTTT
CDR3: CASSYYTDGTDTQYF

size: .
V: TRBV7-9
J: TRBJ2-5
D: TRBD1
DNA: TGTGCCAGCAGCTTGGATAACAGGGGGGACCAAGAGACCCAGTACTTC
CDR3: CASSLDNRGDQETQYF

size: .
V: TRBV19
J: TRBJ1-5
D: TRBD1
DNA: TGTGCCAGTAGTCGGGGACAGGGGGCTCAGCCCCAGCATTTT
CDR3: CASSRGQGAQPQHF

size: .
V: TRBV27
J: TRBJ2-5
D: TRBD2
DNA: TGTGCCAGCAGGCGGGGGGGCCGGGAGACCCAGTACTTC
CDR3: CASRRGGRETQYF

size: .
V: TRBV6-6
J: TRBJ2-7
D: TRBD1
DNA: TGTGCCAGCAGTTACCCAGGACAGGGGAGGAGATCCTACGAGCAGTACTTC
CDR3: CASSYPGQGRRSYEQYF

size: .
V: TRBV7-9
J: TRBJ2-7
D: TRBD1
DNA: TGTGCCAGCAGCCCAGGCGGTGCAGGGGGTATCAACGAGCAGTACTTC
CDR3: CASSPGGAGGINEQYF